This passage covers 15 T cell receptor beta chains from one sample sequenced in a study of T cells expressing NK-cell markers (dated by TCRdb to between 2020 and 2021). The library was produced with 5' RACE. The data were produced on an Illumina HiSeq 2000. The reads underwent TCRdb reprocessing, giving one record for each CDR3 protein sequence and no DNA. The sample's clone listing holds some 120,000 distinct CDR3 sequences. The top ten constitute roughly 18% of the sample. Sequencing input: blood T cells: a sorted CD56 or NKG2C T cell subset, CD4+ or CD8+ T cells, or bulk PBMC T cells (not recorded which). These receptor sequences come from a woman aged 18 to 69 in good health.

V and J are TRBV7-2 and TRBJ2-3. Germline CDR1 and CDR2: SGHTA and FQGNSA. This CDR3 spans 13 amino acids. The CDR3 protein is CASSLGFSDTQYF.

V is TRBV20-1 and J is TRBJ2-3; TCRdb names TRBD1, which stays unverified in the absence of DNA. The CDR3 length is 17 residues. Germline V lookup: CDR1 DFQATT, CDR2 SNEGSKA (reference sequence). CDR3 sequence reads: CSARSENRDRLTDTQYF.

The CDR3 sequence: CSVEAPFAAKPTDTQYF. J is TRBJ2-3 and V is TRBV29-1; the D call of TRBD1 rests on TCRdb alone, since no DNA is present to check it. Germline CDR1 SQVTM, CDR2 ANQGSEA. This CDR3 contains 17 residues.

The chain couples TRBV12-3 or TRBV12-4 to TRBJ1-3. The CDR3 sequence is 14 residues long. CDR3 protein: CASSLGTSGNTIYF.

This CDR3 reads CSVEEGRGANYGYTF. The gene calls are TRBV29-1 and TRBJ1-2; TCRdb calls TRBD1, which cannot be checked without DNA. This CDR3 is 15 amino acids long. Germline V gene data show CDR1 as SQVTM and CDR2 as ANQGSEA.

V and J are TRBV5-1 and TRBJ1-2. Germline CDR1 SGHRS, CDR2 YFSETQ. The CDR3 is 14 amino acids. The CDR3 region is CASSFGEGSYGYTF.

The genes are TRBV7-8 and TRBJ2-2. Germline lookup yields CDR1 SGHVS and CDR2 FQNEAQ. The CDR3 is 12 amino acids. Here the CDR3 reads CASVENTGELFF.

The chain carries TRBV12-3 or TRBV12-4 and TRBJ2-2; the TCRdb D gene call, TRBD1, has no DNA to confirm it. The CDR3 has 15 residues. The CDR3 reads CASRPVSAFFGELFF.

The chain combines TRBV6-2 or TRBV6-3 with TRBJ1-2; TCRdb names TRBD1, which stays unverified in the absence of DNA. Germline CDR1 MNHEY, CDR2 SVGEGT. CDR3 size: 13 residues. The CDR3: CASSHTQGNGYTF.

The chain has TRBV14 and TRBJ1-2; TCRdb picks TRBD1, but there is no DNA to check that call. Germline values: CDR1 SGHDN, CDR2 FVKESK. The CDR3 sequence is 13 residues long. CDR3: CASSQARGYGYTF.

The gene calls are TRBV7-6 and TRBJ1-4; TCRdb indicates TRBD1, and absent DNA this call remains unverified. The CDR3 runs 13 residues. Looked up from germline, CDR1 is SGHVS and CDR2 is FNYEAQ. Here the CDR3 reads CASSRRGAEKLFF.

The rearrangement uses TRBV3-1 and TRBJ2-3; TCRdb's D call of TRBD2 is untestable without DNA. CDR3 size: 19 residues. The germline V gene has CDR1 LGHDT and CDR2 YNNKEL (reference sequence). CDR3 protein: CASSHRGLAGVVGTDTQYF.

The genes are TRBV12-3 or TRBV12-4 and TRBJ2-2; the TCRdb D gene call, TRBD2, has no DNA to confirm it. The CDR3 length is 18 residues. The CDR3 spells CASSRTPGSAANTGELFF.

The chain links TRBV4-3 to TRBJ2-1; TCRdb's D gene call, TRBD2, goes unchecked for lack of DNA. The CDR3 consists of 13 residues. CDR1 is LGHNA and CDR2 is YSLEER in the germline V gene. CDR3 loop: CASSLAGAYEQFF.

The chain carries TRBV7-6 and TRBJ2-1; TCRdb selects TRBD1, and the lack of DNA leaves this call unchecked. There are 15 residues in the CDR3. Germline V gene lookup returns CDR1 SGHVS and CDR2 FNYEAQ. This chain's CDR3 is CASTHRDGPYNEQFF. The variable domain in full, completed from reference TRBV7-6 and TRBJ2-1, reads GAGVSQSPRYKVTKRGQDVALRCDPISGHVSLYWYRQALGQGPEFLTYFNYEAQQDKSGLPNDRFSAERPEGSISTLTIQRTEQRDSAMYRCASTHRDGPYNEQFFGPGTRLTVL.